The rows below give T cell receptor beta chains drawn from one sample of a study of blood T cell repertoires in COVID-19. The table came from immunoSEQ multiplex PCR; TCRdb's copy has only in-frame clones and leaves some out. This sample carries about 220,000 clones, about 90% of them seen once, and the ten largest clones take approximately 15%. Sequenced sample: PBMCs or T cells enriched from blood (not recorded which). All receptors derive from a man aged 25 to 40 who had been exposed to COVID-19. The CDR3 runs from the conserved cysteine through the conserved F or W. D genes are given only for firm matches.

>TRBJ2-3|TRBV11-2|NA|13
CASSLEFQYTQYF
TGTGCCAGCAGCTTAGAATTCCAGTACACGCAGTATTTT
>TRBJ2-7|TRBV27|TRBD2|14
CASGGGGILDEQYF
TGTGCCAGTGGCGGGGGGGGTATCCTGGACGAGCAGTACTTC
>TRBJ2-7|TRBV5-5|TRBD1|13
CASSTDRGYEQYF
TGTGCCAGCAGCACGGACAGGGGATACGAGCAGTACTTC
>TRBJ2-1|TRBV11-3|NA|11
CASSSSDEQFF
TGTGCCAGCAGCTCTAGCGATGAGCAGTTCTTC
>TRBJ2-7|TRBV10-3|NA|14
CAIRPDTPAYEQYF
TGTGCCATCAGGCCGGACACTCCGGCTTACGAGCAGTACTTC
>TRBJ2-1|TRBV7-6|NA|13
CASSWTVYNEQFF
TGTGCCAGCAGCTGGACTGTCTACAATGAGCAGTTCTTC
>TRBJ2-1|TRBV7-2|TRBD1|15
CASSNDRGQYNEQFF
TGTGCCAGCAGCAACGACAGGGGCCAGTACAATGAGCAGTTCTTC
>TRBJ1-1|TRBV27|NA|14
CASSVLGTHTEAFF
TGTGCCAGCAGTGTATTAGGGACACACACTGAAGCTTTCTTT
>TRBJ2-7|TRBV9|TRBD2|16
CASSAALAGALYEQYF
TGTGCCAGCAGCGCCGCCCTAGCGGGGGCACTCTACGAGCAGTACTTC
>TRBJ2-3|TRBV5-1|NA|14
CASKEFESTDTQYF
TGCGCCAGCAAGGAGTTCGAGAGCACAGATACGCAGTATTTT
>TRBJ1-1|TRBV19|TRBD1|14
CASSTGQGNTEAFF
TGTGCCAGTAGTACAGGACAGGGTAACACTGAAGCTTTCTTT
>TRBJ2-6|TRBV5-1|NA|17
CASSLDWDSPGANVLTF
TGCGCCAGCAGCTTGGATTGGGACTCTCCTGGGGCCAACGTCCTGACTTTC